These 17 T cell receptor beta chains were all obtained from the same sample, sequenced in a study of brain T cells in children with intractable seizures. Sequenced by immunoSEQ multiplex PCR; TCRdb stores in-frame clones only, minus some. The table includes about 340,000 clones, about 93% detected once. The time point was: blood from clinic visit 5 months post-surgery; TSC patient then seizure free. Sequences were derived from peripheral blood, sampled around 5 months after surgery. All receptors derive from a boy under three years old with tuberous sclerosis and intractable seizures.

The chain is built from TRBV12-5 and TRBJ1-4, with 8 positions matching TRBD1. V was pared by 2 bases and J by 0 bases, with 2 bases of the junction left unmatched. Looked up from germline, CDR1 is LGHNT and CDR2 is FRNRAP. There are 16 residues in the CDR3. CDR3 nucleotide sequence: TGTGCTAGTGGTTTGACAGGGGGGGCAACTAATGAAAAACTGTTTTTT. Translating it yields CASGLTGGATNEKLFF.

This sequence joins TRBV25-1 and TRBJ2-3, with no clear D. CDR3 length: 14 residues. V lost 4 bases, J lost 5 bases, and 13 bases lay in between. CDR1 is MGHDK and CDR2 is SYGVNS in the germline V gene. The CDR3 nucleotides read TGTGCCAGCAGTGGCCCCGGTTCCAAAGATACGCAGTATTTT. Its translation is CASSGPGSKDTQYF.

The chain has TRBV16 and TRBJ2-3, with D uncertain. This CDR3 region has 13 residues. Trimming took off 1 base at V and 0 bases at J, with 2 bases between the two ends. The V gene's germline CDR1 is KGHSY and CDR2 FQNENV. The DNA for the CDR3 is TGTGCCAGCAGCCAATTAAGCACAGATACGCAGTATTTT. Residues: CASSQLSTDTQYF.

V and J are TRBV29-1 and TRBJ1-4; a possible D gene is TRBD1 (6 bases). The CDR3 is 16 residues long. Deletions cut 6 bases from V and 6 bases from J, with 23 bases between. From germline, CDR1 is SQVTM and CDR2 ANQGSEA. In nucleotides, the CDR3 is TGCAGCGTCGCGGGCGCTCGGGGGCGCCGTGATGAAAAACTGTTTTTT. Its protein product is CSVAGARGRRDEKLFF.

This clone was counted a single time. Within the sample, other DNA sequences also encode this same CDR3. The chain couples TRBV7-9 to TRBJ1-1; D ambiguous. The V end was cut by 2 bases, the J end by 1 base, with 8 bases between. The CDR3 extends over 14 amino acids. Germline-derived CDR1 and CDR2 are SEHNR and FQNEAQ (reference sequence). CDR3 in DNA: TGTGCCAGCAGCTTAAGTGGTGGGAACACTGAAGCTTTCTTT. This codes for CASSLSGGNTEAFF.

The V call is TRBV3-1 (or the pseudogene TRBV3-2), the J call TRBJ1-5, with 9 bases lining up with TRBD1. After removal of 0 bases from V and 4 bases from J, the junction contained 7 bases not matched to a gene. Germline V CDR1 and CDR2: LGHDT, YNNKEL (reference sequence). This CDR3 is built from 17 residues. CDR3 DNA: TGTGCCAGCAGCCAAGACCCTACGGGACAGGGAAATCAGCCCCAGCATTTT. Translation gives CASSQDPTGQGNQPQHF.

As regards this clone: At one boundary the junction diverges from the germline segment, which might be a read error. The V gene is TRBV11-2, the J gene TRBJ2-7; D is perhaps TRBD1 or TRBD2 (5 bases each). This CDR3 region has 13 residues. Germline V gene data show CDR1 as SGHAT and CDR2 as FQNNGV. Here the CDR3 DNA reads TGTGCCAGCAGCTTATTGCGTCAGGGAGTAACGAATTTC. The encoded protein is CASSLLRQGVTNF.

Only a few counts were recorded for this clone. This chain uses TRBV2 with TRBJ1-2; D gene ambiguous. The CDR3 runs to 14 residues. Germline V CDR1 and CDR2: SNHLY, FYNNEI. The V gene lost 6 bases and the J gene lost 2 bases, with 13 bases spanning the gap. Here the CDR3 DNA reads TGTGCCAGCAGCGAAAGGACTGAGAACTATGGCTACACCTTC. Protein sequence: CASSERTENYGYTF.

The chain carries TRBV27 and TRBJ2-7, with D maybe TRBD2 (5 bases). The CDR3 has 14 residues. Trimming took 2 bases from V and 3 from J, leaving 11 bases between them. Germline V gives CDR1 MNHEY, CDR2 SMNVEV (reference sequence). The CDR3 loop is CASSLRVEGYEQYF. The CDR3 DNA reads TGTGCCAGCAGTTTAAGGGTCGAGGGCTACGAGCAGTACTTC.

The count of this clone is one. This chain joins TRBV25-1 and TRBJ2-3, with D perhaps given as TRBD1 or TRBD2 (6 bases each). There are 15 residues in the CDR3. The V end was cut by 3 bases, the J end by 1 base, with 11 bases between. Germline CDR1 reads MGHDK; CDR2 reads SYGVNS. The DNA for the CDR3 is TGTGCCAGCAGTGACTACAGGGAGGGCACAGATACGCAGTATTTT. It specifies CASSDYREGTDTQYF.

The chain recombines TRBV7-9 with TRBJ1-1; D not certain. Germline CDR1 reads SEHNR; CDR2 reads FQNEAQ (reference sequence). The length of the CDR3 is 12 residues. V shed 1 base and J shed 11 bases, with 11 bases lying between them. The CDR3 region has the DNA TGTGCCAGCAGCTTAGACGGTCCTGGGGCTTTCTTT. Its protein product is CASSLDGPGAFF.

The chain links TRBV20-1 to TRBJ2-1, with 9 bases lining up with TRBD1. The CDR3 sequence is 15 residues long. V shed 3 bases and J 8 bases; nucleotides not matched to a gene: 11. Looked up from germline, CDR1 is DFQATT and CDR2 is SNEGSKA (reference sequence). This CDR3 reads CSASERDREDDEQFF. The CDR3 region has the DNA TGCAGTGCTAGTGAGAGGGACAGGGAGGATGATGAGCAGTTCTTC.

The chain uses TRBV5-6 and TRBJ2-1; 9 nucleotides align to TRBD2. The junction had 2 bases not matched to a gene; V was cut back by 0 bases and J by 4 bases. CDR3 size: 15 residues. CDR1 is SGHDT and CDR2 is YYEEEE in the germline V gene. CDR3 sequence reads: CASSLVAGGYNEQFF. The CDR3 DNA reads TGTGCCAGCAGCTTGGTTGCGGGGGGGTACAATGAGCAGTTCTTC.

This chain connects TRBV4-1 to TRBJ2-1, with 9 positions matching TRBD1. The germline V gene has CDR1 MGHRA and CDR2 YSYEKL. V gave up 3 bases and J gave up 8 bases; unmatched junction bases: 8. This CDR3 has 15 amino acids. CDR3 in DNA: TGCGCCAGCAGCCACTCTGGACAGGGGCGCTATGAGCAGTTCTTC. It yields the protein CASSHSGQGRYEQFF.

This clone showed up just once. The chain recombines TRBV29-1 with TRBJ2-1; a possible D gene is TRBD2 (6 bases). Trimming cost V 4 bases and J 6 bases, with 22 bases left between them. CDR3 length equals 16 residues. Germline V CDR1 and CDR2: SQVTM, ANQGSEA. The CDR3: CSVVVLQAPSVNEQFF. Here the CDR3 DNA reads TGCAGCGTTGTCGTTTTACAGGCCCCTAGCGTCAATGAGCAGTTCTTC.

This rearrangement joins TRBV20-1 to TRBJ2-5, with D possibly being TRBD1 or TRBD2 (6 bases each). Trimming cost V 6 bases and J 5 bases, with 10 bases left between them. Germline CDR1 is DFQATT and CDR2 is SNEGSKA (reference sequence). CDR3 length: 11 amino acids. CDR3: CSAGGRETQYF. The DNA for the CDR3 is TGCAGTGCCGGGGGCCGGGAGACCCAGTACTTC.

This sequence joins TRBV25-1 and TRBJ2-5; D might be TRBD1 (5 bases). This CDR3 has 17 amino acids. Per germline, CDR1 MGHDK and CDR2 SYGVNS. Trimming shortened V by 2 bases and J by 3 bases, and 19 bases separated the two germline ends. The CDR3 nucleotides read TGTGCCAGCAGTGAACCCGAACAGGTTGGGTCCAAAGAGACCCAGTACTTC. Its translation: CASSEPEQVGSKETQYF.